This TCR beta chain originates from a study of CD8+CD57+ T cells in acquired aplastic anemia. Study overall: The DNA of sorted CD4+ and CD8+ cells averaged around 3 ug.

V gave up 6 bases and J gave up 3 bases, with 12 bases separating them. CDR1 and CDR2 (germline): LNHDA, SQIVND (reference sequence). CDR3 length: 14 amino acids. Genomic DNA constituted the template upon which TCR beta VDJ and CDR3 profiling was performed. TCRdb called the reads again in MiXCR, with one record for every CDR3 protein. In the table there are 180,000 or so distinct CDR3 sequences, 45% to 50% of which are singletons. The receptor comes from a human donor in good health. The gene calls are TRBV19 and TRBJ1-5; D is ambiguous. The sequenced sample consisted of sorted CD4+, CD8+, or CD8+CD57+ T cells (not recorded which) from PBMCs. CDR3 protein: CASRAPDYNQPQHF. The DNA for the CDR3 is TGTGCCAGTAGGGCACCTGACTACAATCAGCCCCAGCATTTT. The full variable domain, with the rest looked up from reference TRBV19 and TRBJ1-5, is DGGITQSPKYLFRKEGQNVTLSCEQNLNHDAMYWYRQDPGQGLRLIYYSQIVNDFQKGDIAEGYSVSREKKESFPLTVTSAQKNPTAFYLCASRAPDYNQPQHFGDGTRLSIL.